Listed here is a single T cell receptor (beta chain). No antigen is known for it. Noted treatment: 15 to 20 received Ad26.COV2.S at low or high dose, single or two shots; 5 received placebo; per-sample allocation not given. Sampling happened 63 days after the first vaccine or placebo injection. This Boston cohort included adults aged 18-55 years. The sample is drawn from a study of Ad26.COV2.S vaccination and SARS-CoV-2 variants. Overall study context: Administration of Ad26.COV2.S was intramuscular, either once or twice 56 days apart.

This CDR3 spans 14 amino acids. Germline CDR1 reads SGHRS; CDR2 reads YFSETQ. The J segment lost 6 bases and the V segment lost 2 bases, leaving 7 bases of the junction unmatched. Findings and limits, study-wide: Possibly, TCR breadth and depth analyses underestimated total T cell responses. Spike-specific TCR breadth in vaccine recipients exceeded that seen in placebo recipients.

This table comes from immunoSEQ multiplex PCR, and its TCRdb copy is limited to in-frame clones, with some not included. Of roughly 300,000 clones listed, approximately 86% are singletons. The chain has TRBV5-1 and TRBJ1-1; 7 nucleotides match TRBD1. The receptor was isolated from a person aged 18-65 years who received the Ad26.COV2.S COVID-19 vaccine or a placebo. Sequenced here: peripheral blood, sampled in a trial of Ad26.COV2.S vaccine versus placebo. The CDR3 DNA sequence: TGCGCCAGCAGCTTAACTACAGGGGTCCCTGAAGCTTTCTTT. Its protein is CASSLTTGVPEAFF.